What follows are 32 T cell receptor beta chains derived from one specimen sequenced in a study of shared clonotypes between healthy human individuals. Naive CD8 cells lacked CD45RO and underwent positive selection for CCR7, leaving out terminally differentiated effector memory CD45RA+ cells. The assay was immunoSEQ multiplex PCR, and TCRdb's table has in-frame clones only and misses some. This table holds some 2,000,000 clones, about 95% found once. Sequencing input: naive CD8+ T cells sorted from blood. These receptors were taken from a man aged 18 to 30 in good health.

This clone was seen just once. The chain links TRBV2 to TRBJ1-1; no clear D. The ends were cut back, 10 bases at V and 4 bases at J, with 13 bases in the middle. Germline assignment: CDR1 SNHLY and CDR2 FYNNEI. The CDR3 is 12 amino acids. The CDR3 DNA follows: TGTGCCACCCCGGGCAGCCTCACTGAAGCTTTCTTT. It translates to CATPGSLTEAFF. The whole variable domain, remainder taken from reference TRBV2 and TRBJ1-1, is EPEVTQTPSHQVTQMGQEVILRCVPISNHLYFYWYRQILGQKVEFLVSFYNNEISEKSEIFDDQFSVERPDGSNFTLKIRSTKLEDSAMYFCATPGSLTEAFFGQGTRLTVV.

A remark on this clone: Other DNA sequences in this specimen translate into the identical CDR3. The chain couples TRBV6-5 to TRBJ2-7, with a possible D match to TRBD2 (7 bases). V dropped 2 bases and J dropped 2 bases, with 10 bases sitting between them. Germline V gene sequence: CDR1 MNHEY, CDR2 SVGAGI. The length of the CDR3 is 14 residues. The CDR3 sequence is CASSYGEGAYEQYF. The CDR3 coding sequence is TGTGCCAGCAGTTACGGGGAGGGGGCCTACGAGCAGTACTTC.

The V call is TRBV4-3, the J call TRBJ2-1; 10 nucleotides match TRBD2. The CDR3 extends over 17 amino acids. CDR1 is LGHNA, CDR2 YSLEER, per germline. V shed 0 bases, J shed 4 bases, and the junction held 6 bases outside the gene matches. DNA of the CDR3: TGCGCCAGCAGCCAAGATTTAAGCGGGAGGGGATACAATGAGCAGTTCTTC. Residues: CASSQDLSGRGYNEQFF.

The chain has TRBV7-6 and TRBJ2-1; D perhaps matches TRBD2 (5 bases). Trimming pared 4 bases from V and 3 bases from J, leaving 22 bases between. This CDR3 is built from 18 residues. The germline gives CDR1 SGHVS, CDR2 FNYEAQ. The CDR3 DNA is TGTGCCAGCAGCTCCAACCCCTATTGGCGGGCTGACTACAATGAGCAGTTCTTC. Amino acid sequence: CASSSNPYWRADYNEQFF.

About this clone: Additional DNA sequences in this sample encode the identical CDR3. The CDR3 spells CASSQDLTDQETQYF. The CDR3, as DNA: TGCGCCAGCAGCCAAGATCTCACGGATCAAGAGACCCAGTACTTC. The chain uses TRBV4-3 and TRBJ2-5; D gene uncertain. V was trimmed by 0 bases and J by 2 bases, leaving 10 bases between them. CDR1 and CDR2 from the germline V gene are LGHNA and YSLEER. The CDR3 has 15 residues.

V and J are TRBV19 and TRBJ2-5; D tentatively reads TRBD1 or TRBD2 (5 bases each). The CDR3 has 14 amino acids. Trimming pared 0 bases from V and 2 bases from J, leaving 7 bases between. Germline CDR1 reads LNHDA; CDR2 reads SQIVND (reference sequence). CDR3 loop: CASSIDEGQETQYF. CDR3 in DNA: TGTGCCAGTAGTATAGACGAGGGGCAAGAGACCCAGTACTTC. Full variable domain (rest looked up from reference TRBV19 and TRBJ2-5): DGGITQSPKYLFRKEGQNVTLSCEQNLNHDAMYWYRQDPGQGLRLIYYSQIVNDFQKGDIAEGYSVSREKKESFPLTVTSAQKNPTAFYLCASSIDEGQETQYFGPGTRLLVL.

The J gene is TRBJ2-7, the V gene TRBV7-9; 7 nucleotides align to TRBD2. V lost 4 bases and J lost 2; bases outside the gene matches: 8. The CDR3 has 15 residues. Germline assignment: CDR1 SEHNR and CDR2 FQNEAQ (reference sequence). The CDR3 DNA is TGTGCCAGCAGCTCCGACGGGCGGGGGACCTACGAGCAGTACTTC. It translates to CASSSDGRGTYEQYF.

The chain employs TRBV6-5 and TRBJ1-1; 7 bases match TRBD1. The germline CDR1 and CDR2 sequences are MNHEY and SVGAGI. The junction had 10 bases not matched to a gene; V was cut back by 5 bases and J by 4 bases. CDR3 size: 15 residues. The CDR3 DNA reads TGTGCCAGCAGTCCGCAACAGGGGAGCGGCACTGAAGCTTTCTTT. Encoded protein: CASSPQQGSGTEAFF.

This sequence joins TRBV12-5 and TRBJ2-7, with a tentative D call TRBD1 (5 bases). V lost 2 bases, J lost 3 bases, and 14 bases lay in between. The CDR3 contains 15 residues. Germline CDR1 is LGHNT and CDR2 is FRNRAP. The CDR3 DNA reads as TGTGCTAGTGGTTTGTGGCGTGGGGCCTACTACGAGCAGTACTTC. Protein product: CASGLWRGAYYEQYF.

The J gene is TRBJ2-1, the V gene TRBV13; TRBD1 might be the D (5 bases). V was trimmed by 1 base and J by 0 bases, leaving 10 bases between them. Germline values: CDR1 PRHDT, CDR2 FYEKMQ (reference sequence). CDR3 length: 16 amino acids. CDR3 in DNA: TGTGCCAGCAGCTTAGCAGGGCCTTTCTCCTACAATGAGCAGTTCTTC. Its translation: CASSLAGPFSYNEQFF.

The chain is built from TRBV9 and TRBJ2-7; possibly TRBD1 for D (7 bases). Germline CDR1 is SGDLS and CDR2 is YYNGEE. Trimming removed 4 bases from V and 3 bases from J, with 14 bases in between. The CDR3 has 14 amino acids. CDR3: CASSPRDSFYEQYF. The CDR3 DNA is TGTGCCAGCAGCCCGCGGGACAGCTTCTACGAGCAGTACTTC.

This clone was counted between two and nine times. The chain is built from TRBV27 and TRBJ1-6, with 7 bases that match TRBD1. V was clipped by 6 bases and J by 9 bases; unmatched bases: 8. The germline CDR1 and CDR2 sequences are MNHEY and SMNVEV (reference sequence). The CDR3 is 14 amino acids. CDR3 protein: CASRNTGAVSPLHF. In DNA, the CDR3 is TGTGCCAGCAGGAACACAGGGGCGGTTTCACCCCTCCACTTT.

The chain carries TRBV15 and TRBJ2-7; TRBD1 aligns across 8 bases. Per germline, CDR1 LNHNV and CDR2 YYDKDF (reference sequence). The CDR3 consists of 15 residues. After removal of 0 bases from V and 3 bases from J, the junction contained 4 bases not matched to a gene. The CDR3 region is CATSRDETGDYEQYF. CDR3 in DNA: TGTGCCACCAGCAGAGATGAGACAGGGGACTACGAGCAGTACTTC.

CDR3 residues: CASTSVAEQETQYF. The CDR3 nucleotides are TGTGCCAGCACCTCAGTAGCGGAACAAGAGACCCAGTACTTC. The genes are TRBV27 and TRBJ2-5, with D maybe TRBD2 (6 bases). CDR1 and CDR2 from the germline V gene are MNHEY and SMNVEV (reference sequence). V dropped 7 bases and J dropped 2 bases, with 14 bases sitting between them. This CDR3 is built from 14 residues.

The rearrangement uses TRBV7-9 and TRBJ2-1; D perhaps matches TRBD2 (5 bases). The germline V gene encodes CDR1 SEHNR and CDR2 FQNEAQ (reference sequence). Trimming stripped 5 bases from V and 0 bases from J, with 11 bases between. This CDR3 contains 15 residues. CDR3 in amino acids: CASSPRTFSYNEQFF. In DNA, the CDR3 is TGTGCCAGCAGCCCCCGGACTTTCTCCTACAATGAGCAGTTCTTC.

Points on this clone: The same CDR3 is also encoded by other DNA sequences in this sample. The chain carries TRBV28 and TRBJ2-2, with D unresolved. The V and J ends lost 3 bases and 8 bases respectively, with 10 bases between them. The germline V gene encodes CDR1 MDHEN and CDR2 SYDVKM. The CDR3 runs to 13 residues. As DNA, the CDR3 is TGTGCCAGCAGTTTCCGGGCGGCGGGGGAGCTGTTTTTT. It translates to CASSFRAAGELFF.

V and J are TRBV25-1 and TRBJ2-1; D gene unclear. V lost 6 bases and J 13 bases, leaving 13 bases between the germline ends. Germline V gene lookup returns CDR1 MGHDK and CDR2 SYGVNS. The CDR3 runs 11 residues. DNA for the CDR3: TGTGCCAGCAGCTGGACGGCAAACCAGTTCTTC. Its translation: CASSWTANQFF.

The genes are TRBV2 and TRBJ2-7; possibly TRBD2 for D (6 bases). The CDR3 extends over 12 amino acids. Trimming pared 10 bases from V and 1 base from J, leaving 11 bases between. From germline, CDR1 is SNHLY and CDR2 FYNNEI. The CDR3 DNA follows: TGTGCCACGGGACTGGATTCCTACGAGCAGTACTTC. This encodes CATGLDSYEQYF. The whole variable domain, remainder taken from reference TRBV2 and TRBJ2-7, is EPEVTQTPSHQVTQMGQEVILRCVPISNHLYFYWYRQILGQKVEFLVSFYNNEISEKSEIFDDQFSVERPDGSNFTLKIRSTKLEDSAMYFCATGLDSYEQYFGPGTRLTVT.

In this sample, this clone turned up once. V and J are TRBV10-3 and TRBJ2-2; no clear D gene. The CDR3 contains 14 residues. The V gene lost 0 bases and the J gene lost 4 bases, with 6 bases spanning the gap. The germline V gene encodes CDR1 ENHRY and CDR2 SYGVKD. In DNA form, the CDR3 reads TGTGCCATCAGTGAGTCATCGACCACCGGGGAGCTGTTTTTT. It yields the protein CAISESSTTGELFF.

CDR3 protein: CASSPMGGQGYEQYF. The CDR3 coding sequence is TGTGCCAGCAGCCCTATGGGGGGGCAGGGCTACGAGCAGTACTTC. The chain carries TRBV27 and TRBJ2-7; the D gene is possibly TRBD2 (7 bases). Germline CDR1 reads MNHEY; CDR2 reads SMNVEV (reference sequence). Trimming took off 6 bases at V and 3 bases at J, with 18 bases between the two ends. CDR3 length equals 15 residues.

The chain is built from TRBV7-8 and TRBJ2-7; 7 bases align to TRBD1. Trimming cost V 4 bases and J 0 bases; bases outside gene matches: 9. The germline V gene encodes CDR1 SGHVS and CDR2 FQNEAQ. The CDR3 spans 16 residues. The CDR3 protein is CASSSLWGTASYEQYF. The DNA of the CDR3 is TGTGCCAGCAGCTCCTTGTGGGGGACAGCCTCCTACGAGCAGTACTTC. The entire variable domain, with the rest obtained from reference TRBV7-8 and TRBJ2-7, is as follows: GAGVSQSPRYKVAKRGQDVALRCDPISGHVSLFWYQQALGQGPEFLTYFQNEAQLDKSGLPSDRFFAERPEGSVSTLKIQRTQQEDSAVYLCASSSLWGTASYEQYFGPGTRLTVT.

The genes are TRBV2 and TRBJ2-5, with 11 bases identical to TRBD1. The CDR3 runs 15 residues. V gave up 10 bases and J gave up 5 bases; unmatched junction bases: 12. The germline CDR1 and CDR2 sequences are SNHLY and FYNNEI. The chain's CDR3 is CAILRGTGGLETQYF. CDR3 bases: TGTGCCATCCTGAGAGGGACAGGGGGTTTGGAGACCCAGTACTTC.

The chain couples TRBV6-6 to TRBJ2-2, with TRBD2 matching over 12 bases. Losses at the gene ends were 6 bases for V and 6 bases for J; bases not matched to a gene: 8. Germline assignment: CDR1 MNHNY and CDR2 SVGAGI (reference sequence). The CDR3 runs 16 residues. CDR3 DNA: TGTGCCAGCAGCCGCACTAGCGGGGGGCCCCCCGGGGAGCTGTTTTTT. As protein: CASSRTSGGPPGELFF.

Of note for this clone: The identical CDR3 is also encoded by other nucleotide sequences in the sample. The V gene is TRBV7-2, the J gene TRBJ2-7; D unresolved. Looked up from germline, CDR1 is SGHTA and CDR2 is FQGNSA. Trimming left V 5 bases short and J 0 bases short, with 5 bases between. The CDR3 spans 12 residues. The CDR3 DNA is TGTGCCAGCAGCAGTAACTCCTACGAGCAGTACTTC. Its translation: CASSSNSYEQYF.

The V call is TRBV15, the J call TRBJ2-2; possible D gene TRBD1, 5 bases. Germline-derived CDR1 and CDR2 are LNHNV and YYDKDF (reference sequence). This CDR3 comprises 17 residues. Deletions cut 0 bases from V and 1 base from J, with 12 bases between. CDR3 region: CATSRDWGTRNTGELFF. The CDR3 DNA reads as TGTGCCACCAGCAGAGACTGGGGCACCAGGAACACCGGGGAGCTGTTTTTT.

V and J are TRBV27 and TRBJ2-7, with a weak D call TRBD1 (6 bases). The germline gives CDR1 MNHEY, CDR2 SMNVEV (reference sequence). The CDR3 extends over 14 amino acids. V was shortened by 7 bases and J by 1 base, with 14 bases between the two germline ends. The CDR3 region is CASTRGGPSYEQYF. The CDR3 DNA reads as TGTGCCAGCACCAGAGGGGGTCCGTCCTACGAGCAGTACTTC.

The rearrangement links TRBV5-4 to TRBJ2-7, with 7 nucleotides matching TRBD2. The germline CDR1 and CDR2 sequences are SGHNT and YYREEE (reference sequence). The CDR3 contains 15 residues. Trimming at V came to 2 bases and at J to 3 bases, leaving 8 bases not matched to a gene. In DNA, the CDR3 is TGTGCCAGCAGCTTATTCGGGGGGACGGGCTACGAGCAGTACTTC. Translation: CASSLFGGTGYEQYF.

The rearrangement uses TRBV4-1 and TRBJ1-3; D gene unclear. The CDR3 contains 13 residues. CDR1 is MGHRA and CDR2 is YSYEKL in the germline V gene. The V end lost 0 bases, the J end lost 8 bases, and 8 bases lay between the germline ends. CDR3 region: CASSQDPRDTIYF. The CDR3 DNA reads TGCGCCAGCAGCCAAGATCCCCGGGACACCATATATTTT.

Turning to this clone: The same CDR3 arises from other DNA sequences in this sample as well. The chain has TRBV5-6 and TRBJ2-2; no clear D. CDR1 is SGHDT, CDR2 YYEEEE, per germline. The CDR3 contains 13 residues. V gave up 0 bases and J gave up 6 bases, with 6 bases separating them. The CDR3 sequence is CASSLGYPGELFF. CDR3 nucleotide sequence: TGTGCCAGCAGCTTGGGGTACCCCGGGGAGCTGTTTTTT.

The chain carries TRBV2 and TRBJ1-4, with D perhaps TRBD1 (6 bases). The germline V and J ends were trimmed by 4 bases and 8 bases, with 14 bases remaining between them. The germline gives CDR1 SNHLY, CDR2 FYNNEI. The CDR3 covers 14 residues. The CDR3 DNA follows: TGTGCCAGCAGTGTATGGGGGGGCAGAGAAAAACTGTTTTTT. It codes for CASSVWGGREKLFF.

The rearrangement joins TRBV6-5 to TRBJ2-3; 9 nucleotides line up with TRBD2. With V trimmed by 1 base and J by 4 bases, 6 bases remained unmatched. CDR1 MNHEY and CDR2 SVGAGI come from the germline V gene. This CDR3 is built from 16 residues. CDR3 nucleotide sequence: TGTGCCAGCAGTTACTGGGGCGGGAGGGCAGCAGATACGCAGTATTTT. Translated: CASSYWGGRAADTQYF.

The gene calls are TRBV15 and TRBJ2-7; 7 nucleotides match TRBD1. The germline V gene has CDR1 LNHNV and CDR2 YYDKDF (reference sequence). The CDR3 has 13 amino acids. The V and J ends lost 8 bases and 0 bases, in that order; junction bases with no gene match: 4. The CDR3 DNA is TGTGCCACCGGGGACAGAATCTCCTACGAGCAGTACTTC. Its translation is CATGDRISYEQYF. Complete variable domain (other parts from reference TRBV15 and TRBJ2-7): DAMVIQNPRYQVTQFGKPVTLSCSQTLNHNVMYWYQQKSSQAPKLLFHYYDKDFNNEADTPDNFQSRRPNTSFCFLDIRSPGLGDTAMYLCATGDRISYEQYFGPGTRLTVT.